This T cell receptor (beta chain) was recovered during a study of CD8 T cells in Susac syndrome. Study at large: Patients with Susac syndrome had blood drawn and were at that point therapy-naive, on corticosteroids, or on intravenous immunoglobulin alone.

Patients with Susac syndrome fulfilled recently defined diagnostic criteria for definite or probable disease. Study-wide results and limits: Repertoires of Susac syndrome CD4+ T cells lacked clonal expansion.

About this clonotype: What it binds is not known.

Between the trimmed V and J ends, which lost 3 bases and 8 bases, there was a span of 17 bases. The CDR3 is 15 residues long. CDR1 is LNHDA, CDR2 SQIVND, per germline (reference sequence). With random hexamers, reverse transcription was performed on about 0.5 to 1 ug of RNA. TCR beta CDR3 was amplified by immunoSEQ multiplex PCR. This amplification extended across 54 Vbeta and 13 Jbeta segments. TCRdb redid the calling of the immunoSEQ multiplex PCR reads with MiXCR, one entry per CDR3 protein. Seen here are about 200,000 distinct CDR3 sequences, roughly 91% observed once, and the top ten hold 0.085% to 0.09%.

The sequencing input was CD4+ T cells from PBMCs. The chain uses TRBV19 and TRBJ1-5, with D possibly matching TRBD1 (6 bases). The TCR sequence derives from a human donor with Susac syndrome. The CDR3 loop reads CASSINRAPLEPQHF. The CDR3 bases are TGTGCCAGTAGTATCAACAGGGCCCCCCTCGAGCCCCAGCATTTT. The complete variable domain, with remaining parts taken from reference TRBV19 and TRBJ1-5, reads DGGITQSPKYLFRKEGQNVTLSCEQNLNHDAMYWYRQDPGQGLRLIYYSQIVNDFQKGDIAEGYSVSREKKESFPLTVTSAQKNPTAFYLCASSINRAPLEPQHFGDGTRLSIL.